The 27 T cell receptor beta chains below all came from one sample that was sequenced in a study of blood T cell dynamics during melanoma immunotherapy. Time point given: week 3, after first cycle of checkpoint inhibitor. The repertoire was sequenced with immunoSEQ multiplex PCR; TCRdb's copy has only in-frame clones and lacks some. The profile shows over 8,000 clones, 88% of them singletons. The sequencing used blood, collected from a patient treated with checkpoint blockade. All receptors derive from a human donor with melanoma.

The chain couples TRBV7-9 to TRBJ1-3; D gene ambiguous. The CDR3 extends over 13 amino acids. Germline loops: CDR1 SEHNR, CDR2 FQNEAQ (reference sequence). The germline V and J ends were trimmed by 5 bases and 9 bases, with 14 bases remaining between them. The CDR3 nucleotides read TGTGCCAGCAGCATGTCAGGTTTAAGCACCATATATTTT. Translated, it gives CASSMSGLSTIYF.

This clone was recorded once. V is TRBV2 and J is TRBJ2-7; no clear D gene. Germline V lookup: CDR1 SNHLY, CDR2 FYNNEI. This CDR3 comprises 14 residues. V lost 5 bases, J lost 1 base, and 12 bases lay in between. The CDR3 bases are TGTGCCAGCAGTTATCAGCCTACTTCCTACGAGCAGTACTTC. Its translation: CASSYQPTSYEQYF.

The V and J genes are TRBV5-5 and TRBJ1-5; D is perhaps TRBD1 (5 bases). This CDR3 region has 15 residues. V lost 1 base and J lost 2, with 10 bases in between. CDR1 and CDR2 (germline): SGHKS, YYEKEE (reference sequence). The CDR3 nucleotides read TGTGCCAGCAGCTTGTGGGGGAGCGGCAATCAGCCCCAGCATTTT. Translation gives CASSLWGSGNQPQHF.

CDR3 sequence: CASSESGYRNPNHNEQFF. The DNA of the CDR3 is TGCGCCAGCAGTGAGTCGGGCTACAGGAACCCGAATCACAATGAGCAGTTCTTC. This chain links TRBV10-2 with TRBJ2-1; D is perhaps TRBD1 (5 bases). The germline V and J ends were trimmed by 0 bases and 5 bases, with 20 bases remaining between them. CDR3 size: 18 residues. Germline V gene sequence: CDR1 WSHSY, CDR2 SAAADI.

The rearrangement uses TRBV7-2 and TRBJ1-2; 8 nucleotides line up with TRBD1. The germline CDR1 and CDR2 sequences are SGHTA and FQGNSA. V dropped 0 bases and J dropped 8; count of bases not matched to a gene: 5. This CDR3 has 14 residues. The CDR3 nucleotides are TGTGCCAGCAGCTTAGCGGGACAGGTTAGAGGCTACACCTTC. It yields the protein CASSLAGQVRGYTF.

The chain links TRBV10-3 to TRBJ2-5; 11 bases align to TRBD1. J gave up 5 bases and V 2 bases, and 4 bases lay outside the gene matches. Germline V lookup: CDR1 ENHRY, CDR2 SYGVKD. This CDR3 is 15 amino acids long. The DNA for the CDR3 is TGTGCCATCAGTGAGACCGGACAGGGGGCCGAGACCCAGTACTTC. Residues: CAISETGQGAETQYF.

J is TRBJ1-6 and V is TRBV28, with 10 bases matching TRBD1. This CDR3 is built from 14 residues. Germline V gives CDR1 MDHEN, CDR2 SYDVKM. V was clipped by 6 bases and J by 9 bases; unmatched bases: 5. The CDR3 reads CASRPGQGSSPLHF. As DNA, the CDR3 is TGTGCCAGCAGGCCGGGACAGGGGAGTTCACCCCTCCACTTT.

V usage is TRBV7-3 and J usage is TRBJ2-7; 10 nucleotides agree with TRBD2. The CDR3 extends over 15 amino acids. Germline V CDR1 and CDR2: SGHTA, FQGTGA. V lost 0 bases to trimming and J lost 6 bases; unmatched junction nucleotides: 5. The CDR3 loop is CASSLTGTSGTEQYF. CDR3 nucleotide sequence: TGTGCCAGCAGCTTAACGGGCACTAGCGGGACCGAGCAGTACTTC. Variable domain in full (rest from reference TRBV7-3 and TRBJ2-7): GAGVSQTPSNKVTEKGKYVELRCDPISGHTALYWYRQSLGQGPEFLIYFQGTGAADDSGLPNDRFFAVRPEGSVSTLKIQRTERGDSAVYLCASSLTGTSGTEQYFGPGTRLTVT.

CDR3 DNA: TGTGCCAGCAGAGAAGGAACTGAAGCTTTCTTT. It specifies CASREGTEAFF. The gene calls are TRBV6-5 and TRBJ1-1; no clear D. Germline V gives CDR1 MNHEY, CDR2 SVGAGI. CDR3 size: 11 residues. Trimming removed 6 bases from V and 5 bases from J, with 7 bases in between.

The chain combines TRBV2 with TRBJ1-1; 9 positions match TRBD1. The CDR3 covers 15 residues. Per germline, CDR1 SNHLY and CDR2 FYNNEI. J lost 4 bases, V lost 6 bases, and 9 bases had no gene match. The CDR3 DNA reads as TGTGCCAGCAGACGCAAACAGGGGGCGGCCACTGAAGCTTTCTTT. It is translated as CASRRKQGAATEAFF.

For the CDR3, the DNA is TGCGCCAGCAGCTTGGGCCCTGGTAACACCGGGGAGCTGTTTTTT. Its translation: CASSLGPGNTGELFF. The chain recombines TRBV5-1 with TRBJ2-2; D gene ambiguous. Trimming stripped 0 bases from V and 2 bases from J, with 8 bases between. Per the germline V gene, CDR1 is SGHRS and CDR2 is YFSETQ. The CDR3 length is 15 residues.

V gene TRBV10-3 combines with J gene TRBJ1-5; D might be TRBD1 (5 bases). The germline CDR1 and CDR2 sequences are ENHRY and SYGVKD. V was cut by 10 bases and J by 2 bases, with 15 bases left in between. The CDR3 contains 14 residues. The CDR3 region is CATLGDSRNQPQHF. CDR3 in DNA: TGTGCCACCCTGGGGGACTCTCGCAATCAGCCCCAGCATTTT.

The chain carries TRBV14 and TRBJ1-1; 8 nucleotides line up with TRBD1. Germline loops: CDR1 SGHDN, CDR2 FVKESK. The CDR3 runs to 15 residues. J gave up 5 bases and V 4 bases, and 9 bases lay outside the gene matches. CDR3 sequence: CASSPPTGVGTEAFF. CDR3 coding DNA: TGTGCCAGCAGCCCCCCGACAGGGGTGGGAACTGAAGCTTTCTTT.

In this sample, this clone turned up a few times. One end of the junction varies from germline; a read error may be responsible. V and J are TRBV2 and TRBJ2-7; TRBD2 aligns across 7 bases. Germline loops: CDR1 SNHLY, CDR2 FYNNEI. The CDR3 is made up of 14 amino acids. For the CDR3, the DNA is TGTGCCAACAGTCGGGAGGCGAGCTCCTACGAGCAGTACTTC. This codes for CANSREASSYEQYF.

J is TRBJ2-1 and V is TRBV7-9; D is unclear. Germline V CDR1 and CDR2: SEHNR, FQNEAQ (reference sequence). The CDR3 is 12 amino acids. V was trimmed by 1 base and J by 6 bases, leaving 4 bases between them. The CDR3 reads CASSLEVNEQFF. The CDR3 region has the DNA TGTGCCAGCAGCTTAGAAGTCAATGAGCAGTTCTTC.

The chain's CDR3 is CASRPGTTDTQYF. CDR3 in DNA: TGTGCCAGCAGACCGGGGACCACAGATACGCAGTATTTT. The V call is TRBV5-4, the J call TRBJ2-3; D could derive from TRBD1 or TRBD2 (5 bases each). CDR3 length: 13 residues. Trimming pared 5 bases from V and 2 bases from J, leaving 9 bases between. Germline values: CDR1 SGHNT, CDR2 YYREEE (reference sequence). The variable domain in full, with the rest retrieved from reference TRBV5-4 and TRBJ2-3, is ETGVTQSPTHLIKTRGQQVTLRCSSQSGHNTVSWYQQALGQGPQFIFQYYREEENGRGNFPPRFSGLQFPNYSSELNVNALELDDSALYLCASRPGTTDTQYFGPGTRLTVL.

This clone was counted a single time. The J gene is TRBJ2-7, the V gene TRBV28; TRBD2 matches at 8 bases. Germline lookup yields CDR1 MDHEN and CDR2 SYDVKM. This CDR3 has 16 residues. Trimming removed 4 bases from V and 2 bases from J; junction bases left unmatched: 10. The CDR3 reads CASSSPVAGTTYEQYF. DNA of the CDR3: TGTGCCAGCAGTTCCCCTGTAGCGGGAACAACCTACGAGCAGTACTTC.

The rearrangement links TRBV19 to TRBJ1-5, with a tentative D call TRBD1 (6 bases). The CDR3 runs 14 residues. CDR1 is LNHDA and CDR2 is SQIVND in the germline V gene (reference sequence). V was trimmed by 8 bases and J by 6 bases, leaving 17 bases between them. The CDR3 region is CASSTGGAGQPQHF. The CDR3 bases are TGTGCCAGTTCTACGGGGGGGGCCGGTCAGCCCCAGCATTTT.

This chain joins TRBV7-9 and TRBJ2-3; TRBD1 might be the D (5 bases). The CDR3 consists of 13 residues. Deletions cut 4 bases from V and 3 bases from J, with 8 bases between. Germline loops: CDR1 SEHNR, CDR2 FQNEAQ (reference sequence). In nucleotides, the CDR3 is TGTGCCAGCAGCTCCGCAGGGACAGATACGCAGTATTTT. It codes for CASSSAGTDTQYF.

The rearrangement uses TRBV19 and TRBJ2-3, with TRBD1 matching over 9 bases. Trimming at V came to 7 bases and at J to 3 bases, leaving 11 bases not matched to a gene. The CDR3 covers 16 residues. Germline lookup yields CDR1 LNHDA and CDR2 SQIVND (reference sequence). The CDR3 protein is CASTSRPGQGTDTQYF. The CDR3 DNA is TGTGCCAGTACATCAAGACCGGGACAGGGAACAGATACGCAGTATTTT.

In nucleotides, the CDR3 is TGTGCCGGGGGGACTAGCGGGAGGGAGACCCAGTACTTC. It specifies CAGGTSGRETQYF. The chain employs TRBV30 and TRBJ2-5; 15 bases line up with TRBD2. Per the germline V gene, CDR1 is GTSNPN and CDR2 is SVGIG (reference sequence). This CDR3 is 13 amino acids long. The V gene end was trimmed by 8 bases and the J gene end by 5 bases; junction bases not matched to a gene: 3.

J is TRBJ2-3 and V is TRBV10-3; D is unclear. The CDR3 runs to 17 residues. Trimming removed 3 bases from V and 1 base from J, with 17 bases in between. Germline CDR1 is ENHRY and CDR2 is SYGVKD. The CDR3 protein is CAISDPASTLGTDTQYF. Here the CDR3 DNA reads TGTGCCATCAGTGATCCAGCTTCCACTCTAGGCACAGATACGCAGTATTTT.

The gene calls are TRBV7-9 and TRBJ2-6; 8 bases are shared with TRBD1. Germline CDR1 is SEHNR and CDR2 is FQNEAQ (reference sequence). CDR3 size: 18 residues. J was trimmed by 0 bases and V by 5 bases; bases with no gene match: 9. CDR3 loop: CASSPTGQVFSGANVLTF. The CDR3, as DNA: TGTGCCAGCAGCCCAACGGGACAGGTTTTCTCTGGGGCCAACGTCCTGACTTTC. Using reference TRBV7-9 and TRBJ2-6 for the parts outside the CDR3, the full variable domain is DTGVSQNPRHKITKRGQNVTFRCDPISEHNRLYWYRQTLGQGPEFLTYFQNEAQLEKSRLLSDRFSAERPKGSFSTLEIQRTEQGDSAMYLCASSPTGQVFSGANVLTFGAGSRLTVL.

The gene calls are TRBV5-1 and TRBJ2-2; 8 bases line up with TRBD2. Germline CDR1 is SGHRS and CDR2 is YFSETQ. V dropped 4 bases and J dropped 1; count of bases not matched to a gene: 3. The CDR3 covers 15 residues. The CDR3 reads CASSPGLVNTGELFF. The CDR3 nucleotides are TGCGCCAGCAGCCCGGGACTAGTGAACACCGGGGAGCTGTTTTTT.

The J gene is TRBJ1-2, the V gene TRBV10-1; no firm D call. The ends were cut back, 11 bases at V and 4 bases at J, with 11 bases in the middle. Germline CDR1 and CDR2: WNHNN and SYGVQD (reference sequence). This CDR3 contains 11 residues. The CDR3 loop is CAPRLIYGYTF. The DNA for the CDR3 is TGCGCCCCCCGCTTAATCTATGGCTACACCTTC.

The count of this clone is one. The rearrangement uses TRBV7-9 and TRBJ2-7; D is ambiguous. The V end lost 4 bases, the J end lost 4 bases, and 8 bases lay between the germline ends. Germline lookup yields CDR1 SEHNR and CDR2 FQNEAQ (reference sequence). This CDR3 is 12 amino acids long. CDR3 coding DNA: TGTGCCAGCAGCTCCCTGCAGTACGAGCAGTACTTC. Its protein is CASSSLQYEQYF.

V gene TRBV2 combines with J gene TRBJ2-1; 11 bases align to TRBD2. The J segment lost 4 bases and the V segment lost 6 bases, leaving 2 bases of the junction unmatched. The CDR3 runs to 14 residues. Germline CDR1 and CDR2: SNHLY and FYNNEI. The CDR3 loop is CASRGTSGYNEQFF. DNA for the CDR3: TGTGCCAGCAGGGGGACTAGCGGATACAATGAGCAGTTCTTC.